This T cell receptor (beta chain) was obtained from a study of shared clonotypes between healthy human individuals. Study overall: Three plates were used per donor for CD4 naive, three for CD4 memory, two for CD8 naive and one for CD8 memory. Study-wide findings and caveats: The study found lower generation probabilities in non-shared clonotypes than in those shared by all four donors. Genetic and exposure-history diversity was limited by the few donors.

On this clone: The antigen is not known.

V was clipped by 1 base and J by 3 bases, with 7 bases between them. This CDR3 comprises 13 residues. CDR1 and CDR2 from the germline V gene are SEHNR and FQNEAQ (reference sequence). CD45RO-negative CD8 cells positively selected for CCR7 made up the naive population, which excluded terminally differentiated effector memory CD45RA+ cells. Replicate PCRs for sorted subsets used 200 ng DNA; this equaled about 30,000 T cell genomes. The method was immunoSEQ multiplex PCR; TCRdb's version includes in-frame clones alone and lacks a portion of them. Here the sample spans hundreds of thousands of clones, roughly 98% being singletons.

The rearrangement joins TRBV7-9 to TRBJ2-7; D remains ambiguous. The receptor was isolated from a man under 40 in good health. The sequencing sample was made of naive CD8+ T cells sorted from blood. CDR3 DNA sequence: TGTGCCAGCAGCTTAGGGGGTCTCTACGAGCAGTACTTC. It is translated as CASSLGGLYEQYF.